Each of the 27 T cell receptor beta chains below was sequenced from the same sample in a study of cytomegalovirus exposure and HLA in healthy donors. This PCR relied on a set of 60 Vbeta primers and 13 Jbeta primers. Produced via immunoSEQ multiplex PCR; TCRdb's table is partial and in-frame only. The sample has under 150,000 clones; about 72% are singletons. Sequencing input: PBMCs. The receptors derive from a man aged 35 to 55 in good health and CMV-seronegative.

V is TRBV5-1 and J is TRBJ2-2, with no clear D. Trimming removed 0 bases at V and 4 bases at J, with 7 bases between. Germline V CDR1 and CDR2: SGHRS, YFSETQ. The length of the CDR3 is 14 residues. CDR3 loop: CASSLERFTGELFF. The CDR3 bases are TGCGCCAGCAGCTTGGAGCGATTCACCGGGGAGCTGTTTTTT.

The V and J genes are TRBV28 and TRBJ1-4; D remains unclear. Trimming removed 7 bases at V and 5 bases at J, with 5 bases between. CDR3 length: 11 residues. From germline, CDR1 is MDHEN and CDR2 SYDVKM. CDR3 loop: CASIENEKLFF. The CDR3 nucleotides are TGTGCCAGCATCGAGAATGAAAAACTGTTTTTT.

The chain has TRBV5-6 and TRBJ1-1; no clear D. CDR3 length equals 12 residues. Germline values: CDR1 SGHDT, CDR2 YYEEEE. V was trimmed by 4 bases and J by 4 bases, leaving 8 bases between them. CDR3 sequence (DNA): TGTGCCAGCAGCATACAGAGCACTGAAGCTTTCTTT. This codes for CASSIQSTEAFF.

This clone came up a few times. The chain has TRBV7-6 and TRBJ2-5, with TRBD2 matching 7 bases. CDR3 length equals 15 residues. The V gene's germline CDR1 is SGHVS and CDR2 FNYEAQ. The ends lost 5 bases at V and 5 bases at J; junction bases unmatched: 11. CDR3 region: CASSRSGARRETQYF. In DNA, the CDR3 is TGTGCCAGCAGCCGAAGCGGGGCGAGGAGGGAGACCCAGTACTTC.

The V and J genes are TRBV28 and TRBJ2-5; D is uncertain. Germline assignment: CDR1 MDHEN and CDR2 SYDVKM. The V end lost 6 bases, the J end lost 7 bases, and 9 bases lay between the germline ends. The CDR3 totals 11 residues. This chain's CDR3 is CASSSRATQYF. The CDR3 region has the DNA TGTGCCAGCAGCTCTCGCGCGACCCAGTACTTC. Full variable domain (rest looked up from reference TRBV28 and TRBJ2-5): DVKVTQSSRYLVKRTGEKVFLECVQDMDHENMFWYRQDPGLGLRLIYFSYDVKMKEKGDIPEGYSVSREKKERFSLILESASTNQTSMYLCASSSRATQYFGPGTRLLVL.

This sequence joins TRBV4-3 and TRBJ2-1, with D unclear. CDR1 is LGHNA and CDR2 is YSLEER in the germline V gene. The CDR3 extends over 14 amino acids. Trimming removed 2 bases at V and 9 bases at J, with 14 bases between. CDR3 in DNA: TGCGCCAGCAGCCAACGAAATAACGGCGGTGAGCAGTTCTTC. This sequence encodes CASSQRNNGGEQFF.

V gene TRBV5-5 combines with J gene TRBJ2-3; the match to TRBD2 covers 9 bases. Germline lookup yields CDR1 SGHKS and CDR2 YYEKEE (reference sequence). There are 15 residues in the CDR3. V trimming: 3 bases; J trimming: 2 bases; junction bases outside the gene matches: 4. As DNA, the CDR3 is TGTGCCAGCAGCTGGGCTAGCGGGGCCACAGATACGCAGTATTTT. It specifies CASSWASGATDTQYF.

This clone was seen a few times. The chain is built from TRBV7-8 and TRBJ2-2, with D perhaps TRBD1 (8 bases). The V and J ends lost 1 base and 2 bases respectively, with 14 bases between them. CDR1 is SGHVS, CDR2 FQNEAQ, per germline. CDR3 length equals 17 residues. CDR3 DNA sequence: TGTGCCAGCAGCTTAGGGGGGGGGACAGGCAACACCGGGGAGCTGTTTTTT. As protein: CASSLGGGTGNTGELFF.

The CDR3 DNA is TGCGCCAGCAGCTTGGCACCAGGGCACTCTGGAAACACCATATATTTT. Translated, it gives CASSLAPGHSGNTIYF. The chain recombines TRBV5-1 with TRBJ1-3; D perhaps matches TRBD1 (5 bases). Germline values: CDR1 SGHRS, CDR2 YFSETQ. The V gene lost 0 bases and the J gene lost 0 bases, with 10 bases spanning the gap. CDR3 length: 16 amino acids.

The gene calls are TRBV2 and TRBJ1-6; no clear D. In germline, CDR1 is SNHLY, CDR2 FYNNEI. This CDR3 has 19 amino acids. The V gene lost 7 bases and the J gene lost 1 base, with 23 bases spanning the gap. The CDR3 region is CASTSSARNLGSYNSPLHF. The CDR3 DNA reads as TGTGCCAGCACTTCCTCGGCCCGGAATCTAGGTTCCTATAATTCACCCCTCCACTTT.

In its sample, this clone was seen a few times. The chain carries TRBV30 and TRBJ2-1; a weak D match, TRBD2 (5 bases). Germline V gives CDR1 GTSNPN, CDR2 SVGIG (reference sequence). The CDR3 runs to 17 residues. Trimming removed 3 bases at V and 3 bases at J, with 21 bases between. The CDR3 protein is CAWSVPSGGVYYNEQFF. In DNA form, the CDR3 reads TGTGCCTGGAGCGTTCCAAGCGGTGGAGTGTACTACAATGAGCAGTTCTTC.

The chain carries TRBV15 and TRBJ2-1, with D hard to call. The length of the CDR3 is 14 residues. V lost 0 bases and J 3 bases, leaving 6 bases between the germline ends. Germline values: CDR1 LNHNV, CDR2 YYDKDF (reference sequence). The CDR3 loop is CATSRDNLYNEQFF. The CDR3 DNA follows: TGTGCCACCAGCAGAGATAATCTCTACAATGAGCAGTTCTTC.

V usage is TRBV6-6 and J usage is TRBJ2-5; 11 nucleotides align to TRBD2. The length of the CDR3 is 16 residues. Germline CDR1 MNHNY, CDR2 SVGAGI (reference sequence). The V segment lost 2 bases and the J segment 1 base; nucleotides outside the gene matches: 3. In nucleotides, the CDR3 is TGTGCCAGCAGTTACCCGGGACTAGCGGCCCAAGAGACCCAGTACTTC. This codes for CASSYPGLAAQETQYF.

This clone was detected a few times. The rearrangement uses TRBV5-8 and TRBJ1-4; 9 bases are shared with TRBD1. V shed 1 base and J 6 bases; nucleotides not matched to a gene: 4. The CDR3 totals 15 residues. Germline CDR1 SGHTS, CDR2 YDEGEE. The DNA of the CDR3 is TGTGCCAGCAGCTTGTCGGGACAGGGATATGAAAAACTGTTTTTT. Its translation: CASSLSGQGYEKLFF.

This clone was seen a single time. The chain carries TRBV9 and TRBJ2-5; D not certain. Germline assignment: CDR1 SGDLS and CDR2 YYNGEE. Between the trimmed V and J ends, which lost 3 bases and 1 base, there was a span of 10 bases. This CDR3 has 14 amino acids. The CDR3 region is CASSAPLSQETQYF. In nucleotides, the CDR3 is TGTGCCAGCAGCGCACCACTAAGCCAAGAGACCCAGTACTTC. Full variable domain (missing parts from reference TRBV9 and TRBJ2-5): DSGVTQTPKHLITATGQRVTLRCSPRSGDLSVYWYQQSLDQGLQFLIQYYNGEERAKGNILERFSAQQFPDLHSELNLSSLELGDSALYFCASSAPLSQETQYFGPGTRLLVL.

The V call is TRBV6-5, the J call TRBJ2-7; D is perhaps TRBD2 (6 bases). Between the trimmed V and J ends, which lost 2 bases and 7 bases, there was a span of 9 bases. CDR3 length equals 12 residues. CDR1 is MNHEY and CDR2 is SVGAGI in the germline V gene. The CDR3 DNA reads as TGTGCCAGCAGTTACCCAGGGAGGGAGCAGTACTTC. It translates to CASSYPGREQYF.

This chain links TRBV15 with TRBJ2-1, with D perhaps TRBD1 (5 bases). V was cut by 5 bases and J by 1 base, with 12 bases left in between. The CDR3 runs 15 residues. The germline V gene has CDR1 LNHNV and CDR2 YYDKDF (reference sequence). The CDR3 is CATSEGDTSYNEQFF. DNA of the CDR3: TGTGCCACCAGCGAAGGGGATACATCCTACAATGAGCAGTTCTTC.

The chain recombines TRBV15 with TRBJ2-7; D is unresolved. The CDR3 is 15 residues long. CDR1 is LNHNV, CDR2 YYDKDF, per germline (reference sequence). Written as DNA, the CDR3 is TGTGCTACCCGCGGCGGTACACCGATAAACTACGAGCAGTACTTC. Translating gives CATRGGTPINYEQYF. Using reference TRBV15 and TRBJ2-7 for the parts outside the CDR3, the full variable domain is DAMVIQNPRYQVTQFGKPVTLSCSQTLNHNVMYWYQQKSSQAPKLLFHYYDKDFNNEADTPDNFQSRRPNTSFCFLDIRSPGLGDTAMYLCATRGGTPINYEQYFGPGTRLTVT.

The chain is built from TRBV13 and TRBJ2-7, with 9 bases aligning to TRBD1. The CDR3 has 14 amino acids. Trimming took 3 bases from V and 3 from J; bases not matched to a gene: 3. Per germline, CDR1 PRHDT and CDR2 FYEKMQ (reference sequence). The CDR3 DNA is TGTGCCAGCAGCTTCCGGGGACAGGGCTACGAGCAGTACTTC. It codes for CASSFRGQGYEQYF.

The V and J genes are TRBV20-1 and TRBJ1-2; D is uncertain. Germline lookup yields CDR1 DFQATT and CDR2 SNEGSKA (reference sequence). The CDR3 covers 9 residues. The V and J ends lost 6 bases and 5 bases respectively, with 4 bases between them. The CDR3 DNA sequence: TGCAGTGCGCGTTATGGCTACACCTTC. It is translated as CSARYGYTF.

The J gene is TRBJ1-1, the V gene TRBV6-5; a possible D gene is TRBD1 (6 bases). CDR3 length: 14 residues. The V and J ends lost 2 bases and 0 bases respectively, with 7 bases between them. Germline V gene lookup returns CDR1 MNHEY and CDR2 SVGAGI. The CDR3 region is CASSYTGLNTEAFF. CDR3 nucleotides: TGTGCCAGCAGTTACACAGGGTTGAACACTGAAGCTTTCTTT.

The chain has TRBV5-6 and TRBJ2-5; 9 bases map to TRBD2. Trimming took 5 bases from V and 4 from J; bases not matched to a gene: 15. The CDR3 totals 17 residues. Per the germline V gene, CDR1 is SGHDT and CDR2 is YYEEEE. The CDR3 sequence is CASSNPDRRGGGETQYF. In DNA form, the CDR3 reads TGTGCCAGCAGTAACCCGGACCGGCGCGGGGGGGGAGAGACCCAGTACTTC. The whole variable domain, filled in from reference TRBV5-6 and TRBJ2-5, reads DAGVTQSPTHLIKTRGQQVTLRCSPKSGHDTVSWYQQALGQGPQFIFQYYEEEERQRGNFPDRFSGHQFPNYSSELNVNALLLGDSALYLCASSNPDRRGGGETQYFGPGTRLLVL.

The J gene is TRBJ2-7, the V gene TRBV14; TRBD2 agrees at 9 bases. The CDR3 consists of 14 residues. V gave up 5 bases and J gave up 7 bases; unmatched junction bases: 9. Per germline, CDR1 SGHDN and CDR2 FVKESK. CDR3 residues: CASSWGLAGKEQYF. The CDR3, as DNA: TGTGCCAGCAGCTGGGGGCTAGCGGGAAAGGAGCAGTACTTC. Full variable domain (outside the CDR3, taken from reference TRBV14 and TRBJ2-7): EAGVTQFPSHSVIEKGQTVTLRCDPISGHDNLYWYRRVMGKEIKFLLHFVKESKQDESGMPNNRFLAERTGGTYSTLKVQPAELEDSGVYFCASSWGLAGKEQYFGPGTRLTVT.

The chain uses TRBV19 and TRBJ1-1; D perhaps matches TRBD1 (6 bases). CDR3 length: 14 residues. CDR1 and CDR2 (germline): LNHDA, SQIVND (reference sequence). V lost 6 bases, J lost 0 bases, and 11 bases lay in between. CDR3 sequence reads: CASSPQGMNTEAFF. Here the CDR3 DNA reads TGTGCCAGTAGCCCACAGGGCATGAACACTGAAGCTTTCTTT.

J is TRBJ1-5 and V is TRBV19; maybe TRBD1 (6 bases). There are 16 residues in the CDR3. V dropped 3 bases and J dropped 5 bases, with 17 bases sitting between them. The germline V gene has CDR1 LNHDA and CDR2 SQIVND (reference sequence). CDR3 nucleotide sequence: TGTGCCAGTAGTATTATGAATGGGGGCCACTATCAGCCCCAGCATTTT. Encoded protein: CASSIMNGGHYQPQHF.

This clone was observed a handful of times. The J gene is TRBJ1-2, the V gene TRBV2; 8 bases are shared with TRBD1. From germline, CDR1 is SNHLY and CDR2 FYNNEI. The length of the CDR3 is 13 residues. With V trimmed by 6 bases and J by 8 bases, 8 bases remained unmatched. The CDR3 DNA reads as TGTGCCAGCAGCTTGGGAACAGGGGGAGGCTACACCTTC. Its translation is CASSLGTGGGYTF.

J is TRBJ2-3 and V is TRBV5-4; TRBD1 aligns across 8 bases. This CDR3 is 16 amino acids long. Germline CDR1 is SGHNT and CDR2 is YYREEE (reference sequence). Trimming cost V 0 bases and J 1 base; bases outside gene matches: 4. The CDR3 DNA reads TGTGCCAGCAGCTTGGTGGCGACAGGGGGCACAGATACGCAGTATTTT. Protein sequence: CASSLVATGGTDTQYF.